These 14 T cell receptor beta chains were all obtained from the same sample, sequenced in a study of persistence of HIV-infected CD4 T cells. Cells were stimulated nonspecifically with anti-CD3/anti-CD28 magnetic beads. CD4+ T cells upregulating both CD40 ligand and CD69 were sorted as responding cells. Sequencing used immunoSEQ version 4 in survey mode. Method: immunoSEQ multiplex PCR; TCRdb's copy keeps in-frame clones and lacks some. The data contain under 45,000 clones, more than 80% of them singletons. Antigens of these TCRs are unknown. The sample was CD4+ T cells sorted from PBMCs after approximately 19-hour stimulation, taken from a patient who received antiretroviral therapy. The receptors here all came from an adult man with HIV who was CMV-seropositive.

CDR3 loop: CASSPGWTNTEAFF. CDR3 in DNA: TGTGCCAGCTCACCAGGGTGGACGAACACTGAAGCTTTCTTT. The chain is built from TRBV18 and TRBJ1-1; D is unclear. CDR1 and CDR2 from the germline V gene are KGHSH and LQKENI. The CDR3 has 14 residues. Between the trimmed V and J ends, which lost 2 bases and 1 base, there was a span of 8 bases.

The chain has TRBV16 and TRBJ1-4; tentatively, D is TRBD1 (5 bases). CDR1 and CDR2 from the germline V gene are KGHSY and FQNENV. Trimming took 4 bases from V and 8 from J, leaving 14 bases between them. This CDR3 has 14 residues. The CDR3 loop reads CASSPRGGEEKLFF. The CDR3, as DNA: TGTGCCAGCAGCCCCCGGGGGGGGGAAGAAAAACTGTTTTTT.

The CDR3 sequence: CASSPGLGQGTYEQYF. DNA for the CDR3: TGCGCCAGCAGCCCGGGTTTAGGACAGGGGACGTACGAGCAGTACTTC. V gene TRBV5-1 combines with J gene TRBJ2-7, with TRBD1 identical over 9 bases. The V gene end was trimmed by 4 bases and the J gene end by 4 bases; junction bases not matched to a gene: 12. The CDR3 is made up of 16 amino acids. Germline-derived CDR1 and CDR2 are SGHRS and YFSETQ.

The J gene is TRBJ1-1, the V gene TRBV12-3 or TRBV12-4; D may be TRBD1 (6 bases). CDR3 length: 13 amino acids. Trimming left V 2 bases short and J 5 bases short, with 9 bases between. For the CDR3, the DNA is TGTGCCAGCAGTTTACAGGGGAATACTGAAGCTTTCTTT. It specifies CASSLQGNTEAFF.

The chain joins TRBV21-1 to TRBJ2-7. TRBV21-1 has pseudogene status. The length of the CDR3 is 14 residues. The CDR3 is CASSKGPAPGEQYF. CDR3 nucleotide sequence: TGTGCCAGCAGCAAGGGACCCGCGCCGGGCGAGCAGTACTTC.

V is TRBV6-5 and J is TRBJ2-7; 10 positions match TRBD1. The trim removed 4 bases at V and 2 bases at J, leaving 5 bases unmatched. CDR1 is MNHEY, CDR2 SVGAGI, per germline. The CDR3 totals 15 residues. The CDR3 reads CASSSPGQGTYEQYF. The CDR3 nucleotides are TGTGCCAGCAGTTCACCGGGACAGGGGACCTACGAGCAGTACTTC.

This chain joins TRBV24-1 and TRBJ1-2, with a tentative D call TRBD1 (5 bases). The V end was cut by 10 bases, the J end by 7 bases, with 18 bases between. This CDR3 spans 13 amino acids. From germline, CDR1 is KGHDR and CDR2 SFDVKD. CDR3 protein: CATEGGGEPGYTF. CDR3 coding DNA: TGTGCCACGGAAGGCGGGGGGGAACCTGGCTACACCTTC.

The count of this clone is one. CDR3 sequence (DNA): TGTGCCAGCAGTTTATACGGGACTCCGGACTACGAGCAGTACTTC. Amino acid sequence: CASSLYGTPDYEQYF. The J gene is TRBJ2-7, the V gene TRBV6-5; a possible D gene is TRBD2 (6 bases). This CDR3 has 15 residues. The germline gives CDR1 MNHEY, CDR2 SVGAGI. The V gene lost 4 bases and the J gene lost 3 bases, with 16 bases spanning the gap.

The V gene is TRBV15, the J gene TRBJ2-3; possible D gene TRBD2, 5 bases. V was cut by 2 bases and J by 2 bases, with 14 bases left in between. There are 16 residues in the CDR3. The germline gives CDR1 LNHNV, CDR2 YYDKDF (reference sequence). This chain's CDR3 is CATSRTLASSTDTQYF. The CDR3 DNA follows: TGTGCCACCAGCAGAACCTTAGCGAGCTCCACAGATACGCAGTATTTT.

The chain couples TRBV5-1 to TRBJ1-2; perhaps TRBD1 as D (6 bases). The germline CDR1 and CDR2 sequences are SGHRS and YFSETQ. This CDR3 spans 14 amino acids. The V gene lost 0 bases and the J gene lost 6 bases, with 12 bases spanning the gap. CDR3 protein: CASSLGAGANGYTF. The DNA for the CDR3 is TGCGCCAGCAGCTTGGGGGCGGGGGCGAATGGCTACACCTTC.

The J gene is TRBJ1-2, the V gene TRBV6-1; 9 nucleotides line up with TRBD1. Germline V gene sequence: CDR1 MNHNS, CDR2 SASEGT. The CDR3 contains 15 residues. Germline trimming cut 0 bases from V and 2 bases from J; bases unmatched to any gene: 1. Here the CDR3 DNA reads TGTGCCAGCAGTGAAGCGGGGACAGGGAACTATGGCTACACCTTC. Translating gives CASSEAGTGNYGYTF.

The chain couples TRBV10-3 to TRBJ1-1; unclear D gene. Trimming took 1 base from V and 8 from J, leaving 11 bases between them. The CDR3 extends over 13 amino acids. Germline lookup yields CDR1 ENHRY and CDR2 SYGVKD. CDR3 nucleotides: TGTGCCATCAGTGAGTTACGGGAGAGAGAAGCTTTCTTT. It encodes CAISELREREAFF.

The chain combines TRBV6-5 with TRBJ1-1; possibly TRBD1 for D (6 bases). This CDR3 spans 13 amino acids. The V gene lost 8 bases and the J gene lost 4 bases, with 14 bases spanning the gap. Germline CDR1 and CDR2: MNHEY and SVGAGI. CDR3 nucleotide sequence: TGTGCCAGCGAGAGGGGGGGAGGCACTGAAGCTTTCTTT. The encoded protein is CASERGGGTEAFF.

This chain links TRBV19 with TRBJ1-3, with D uncertain. This CDR3 has 14 residues. Germline CDR1 and CDR2: LNHDA and SQIVND (reference sequence). The germline V and J ends were trimmed by 3 bases and 0 bases, with 6 bases remaining between them. The CDR3 protein is CASSIGSSGNTIYF. CDR3 in DNA: TGTGCCAGTAGTATCGGGAGCTCTGGAAACACCATATATTTT.